A selection of T cell receptor beta chains follows, all from one sample in a study of vaccination effects on CD4 cells after COVID-19. Sequenced by immunoSEQ multiplex PCR; TCRdb stores in-frame clones only, minus some. Among more than 15,000 clones listed, just over 75% were seen once. These TCRs are of unknown antigen specificity. The input for sequencing was CD4+ T cells from PBMCs cultured with SARS-CoV-2 spike peptides, taken after COVID-19 vaccination. The receptors shown here come from a human donor who had a prior SARS-CoV-2 infection. The CDR3 runs from the conserved cysteine through the conserved F or W. The order of the fields is V gene, J gene, D gene, clone size, CDR3 DNA, CDR3 protein. A D gene is named only where the DNA matches it firmly. Not all rows give a size; the values are once, few, many and, for expanded clones, a class.

v_call: TRBV12-3/TRBV12-4; j_call: TRBJ2-7; d_call: .; clone_size: once; cdr3_nt: TGTGCCAGCAGGCGGGACAGCTCCTACGAGCAGTACTTC; cdr3_aa: CASRRDSSYEQYF
v_call: TRBV18; j_call: TRBJ2-7; d_call: .; clone_size: .; cdr3_nt: TGTGCCAGCTCTCCGAGGGAGGCGGCCGGCTCCTACGAGCAGTACTTC; cdr3_aa: CASSPREAAGSYEQYF
v_call: TRBV3-1/TRBV3-2; j_call: TRBJ2-5; d_call: TRBD2; clone_size: .; cdr3_nt: TGTGCCAGCAGCCAATCCCGTAGCAGTTCGCGAACTAGCGGGAGTCGGCGAGAGACCCAGTACTTC; cdr3_aa: CASSQSRSSSRTSGSRRETQYF
v_call: TRBV5-4; j_call: TRBJ2-3; d_call: TRBD2; clone_size: .; cdr3_nt: TGTGCCAGCAGCAAGACTAGCGGGGGAGAAGATACGCAGTATTTT; cdr3_aa: CASSKTSGGEDTQYF
v_call: TRBV5-1; j_call: TRBJ2-5; d_call: TRBD1; clone_size: .; cdr3_nt: TGCGCCAGCAGCACCGGGACAGAGGACGTGACCCAGTACTTC; cdr3_aa: CASSTGTEDVTQYF
v_call: TRBV11-3; j_call: TRBJ2-7; d_call: .; clone_size: .; cdr3_nt: TGTGCCAGCAGCACGACCCCCTTGGTTGACGAGCAGTACTTC; cdr3_aa: CASSTTPLVDEQYF
v_call: TRBV27; j_call: TRBJ1-3; d_call: .; clone_size: few; cdr3_nt: TGTGCCAGCAGTTTAAGAAGGGGACCTGGAAACACCATATATTTT; cdr3_aa: CASSLRRGPGNTIYF
v_call: TRBV5-6; j_call: TRBJ2-3; d_call: .; clone_size: .; cdr3_nt: TGTGCCAGCACCTTGGGGCTAGCGAGTACAGATACGCAGTATTTT; cdr3_aa: CASTLGLASTDTQYF
v_call: TRBV11-2; j_call: TRBJ2-7; d_call: .; clone_size: once; cdr3_nt: TGTGCCAGCAGCTTTTCCGGGGGCTGGGTTGGCGAGCAGTACTTC; cdr3_aa: CASSFSGGWVGEQYF
v_call: TRBV29-1; j_call: TRBJ2-5; d_call: .; clone_size: .; cdr3_nt: TGCAGCGTCGAACTGACTAGGCGGGAGACCCAGTACTTC; cdr3_aa: CSVELTRRETQYF
v_call: TRBV7-2; j_call: TRBJ2-1; d_call: .; clone_size: .; cdr3_nt: TGTGCCAGCAGCTTCAGTACCATCGGGGGCGGGGAGCAGTTCTTC; cdr3_aa: CASSFSTIGGGEQFF
v_call: TRBV11-3; j_call: TRBJ2-7; d_call: TRBD2; clone_size: .; cdr3_nt: TGTGCCAGCAGCATTTCCGACTGGCGAAACTGGGGGGGCGAGCAGTACTTC; cdr3_aa: CASSISDWRNWGGEQYF